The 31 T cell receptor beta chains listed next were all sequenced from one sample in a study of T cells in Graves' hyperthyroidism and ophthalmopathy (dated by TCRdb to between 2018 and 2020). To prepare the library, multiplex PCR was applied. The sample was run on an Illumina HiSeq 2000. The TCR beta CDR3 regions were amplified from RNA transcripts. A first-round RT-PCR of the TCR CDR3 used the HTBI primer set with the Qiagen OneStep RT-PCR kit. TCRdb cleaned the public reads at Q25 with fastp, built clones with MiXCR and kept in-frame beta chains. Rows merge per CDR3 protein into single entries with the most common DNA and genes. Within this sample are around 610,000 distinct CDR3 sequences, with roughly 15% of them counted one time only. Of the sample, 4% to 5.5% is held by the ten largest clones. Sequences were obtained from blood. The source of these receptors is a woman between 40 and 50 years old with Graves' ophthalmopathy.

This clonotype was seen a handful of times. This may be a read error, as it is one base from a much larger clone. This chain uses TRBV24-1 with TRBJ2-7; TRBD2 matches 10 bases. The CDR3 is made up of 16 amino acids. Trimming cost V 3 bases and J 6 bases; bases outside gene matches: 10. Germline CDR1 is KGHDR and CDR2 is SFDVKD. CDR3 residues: CATSDLRSSGSGEQYF. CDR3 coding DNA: TGTGCCACCAGTGATCTCCGGTCTAGCGGGAGCGGCGAGCAGTACTTC.

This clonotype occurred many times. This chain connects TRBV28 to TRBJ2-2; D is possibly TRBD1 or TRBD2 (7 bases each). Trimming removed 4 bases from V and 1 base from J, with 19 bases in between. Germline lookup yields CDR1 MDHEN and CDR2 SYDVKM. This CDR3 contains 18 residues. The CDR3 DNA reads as TGTGCCAGCAGTTCCTACCCAGGGGGGGAAGAGAACACCGGGGAGCTGTTTTTT. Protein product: CASSSYPGGEENTGELFF.

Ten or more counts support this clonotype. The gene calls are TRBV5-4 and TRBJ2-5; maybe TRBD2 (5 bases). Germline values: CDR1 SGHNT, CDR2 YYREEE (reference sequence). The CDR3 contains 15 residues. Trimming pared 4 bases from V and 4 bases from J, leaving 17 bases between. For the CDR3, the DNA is TGTGCCAGCAGCGACCAGTTAGGGAGACTAGAGACCCAGTACTTC. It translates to CASSDQLGRLETQYF.

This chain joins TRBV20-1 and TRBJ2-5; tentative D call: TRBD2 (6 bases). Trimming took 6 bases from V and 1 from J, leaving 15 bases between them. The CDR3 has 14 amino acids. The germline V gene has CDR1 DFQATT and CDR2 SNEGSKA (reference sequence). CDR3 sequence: CSARWRAPQETQYF. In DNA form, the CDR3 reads TGCAGTGCACGTTGGAGGGCCCCCCAAGAGACCCAGTACTTC.

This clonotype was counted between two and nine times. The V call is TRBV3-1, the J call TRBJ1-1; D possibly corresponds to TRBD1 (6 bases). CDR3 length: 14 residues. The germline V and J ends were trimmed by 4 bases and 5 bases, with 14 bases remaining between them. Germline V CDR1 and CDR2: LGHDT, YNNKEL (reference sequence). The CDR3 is CASSRVPTGTEAFF. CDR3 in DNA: TGTGCCAGCAGCCGGGTTCCGACAGGTACTGAAGCTTTCTTT.

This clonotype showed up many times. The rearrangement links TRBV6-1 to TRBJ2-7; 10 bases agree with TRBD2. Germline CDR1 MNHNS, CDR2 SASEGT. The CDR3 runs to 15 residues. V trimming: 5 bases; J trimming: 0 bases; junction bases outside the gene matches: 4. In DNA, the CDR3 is TGTGCCAGCAGTCGGACTAGCGGAGTCTCCTACGAGCAGTACTTC. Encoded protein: CASSRTSGVSYEQYF.

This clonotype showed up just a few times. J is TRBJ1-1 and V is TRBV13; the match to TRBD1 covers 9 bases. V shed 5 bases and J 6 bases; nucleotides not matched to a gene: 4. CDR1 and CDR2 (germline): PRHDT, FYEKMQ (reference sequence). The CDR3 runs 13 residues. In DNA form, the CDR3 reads TGTGCCAGCAGCACGACAGGGGGGGCTGAAGCTTTCTTT. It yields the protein CASSTTGGAEAFF.

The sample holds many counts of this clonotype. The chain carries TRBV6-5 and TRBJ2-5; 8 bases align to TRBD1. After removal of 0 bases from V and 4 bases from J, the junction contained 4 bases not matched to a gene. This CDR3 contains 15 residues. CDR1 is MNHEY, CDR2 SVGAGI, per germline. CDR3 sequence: CASSYSGGTGETQYF. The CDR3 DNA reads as TGTGCCAGCAGTTACTCAGGAGGGACAGGAGAGACCCAGTACTTC.

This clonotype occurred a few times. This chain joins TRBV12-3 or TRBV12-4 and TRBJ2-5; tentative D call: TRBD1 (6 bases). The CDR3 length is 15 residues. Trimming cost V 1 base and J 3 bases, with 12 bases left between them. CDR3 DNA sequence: TGTGCCAGCAGTTTAGAACAGGGATGGGAAGAGACCCAGTACTTC. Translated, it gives CASSLEQGWEETQYF.

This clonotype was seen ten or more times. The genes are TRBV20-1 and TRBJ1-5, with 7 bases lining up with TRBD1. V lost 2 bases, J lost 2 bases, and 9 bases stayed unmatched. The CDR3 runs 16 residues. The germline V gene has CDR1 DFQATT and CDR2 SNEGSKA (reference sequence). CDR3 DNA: TGCAGTGCTAGAAAACAACAGGGGAGTGGCAATCAGCCCCAGCATTTT. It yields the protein CSARKQQGSGNQPQHF.

CDR3 coding DNA: TGTGCCAGCAGCCAAGAAGTAGGGGGACGCGCTGAAGCTTTCTTT. Translated: CASSQEVGGRAEAFF. V usage is TRBV4-2 and J usage is TRBJ1-1; the D gene is possibly TRBD1 (6 bases). The CDR3 totals 15 residues. Trimming cost V 0 bases and J 6 bases, with 14 bases left between them. Per the germline V gene, CDR1 is LGHNA and CDR2 is YNFKEQ.

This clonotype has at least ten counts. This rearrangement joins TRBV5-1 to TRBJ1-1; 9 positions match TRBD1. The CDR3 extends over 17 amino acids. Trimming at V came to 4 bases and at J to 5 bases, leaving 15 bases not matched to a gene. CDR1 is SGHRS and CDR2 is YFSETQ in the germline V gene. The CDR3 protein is CASSIGTGRLGDTEAFF. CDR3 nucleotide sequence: TGCGCCAGCAGCATCGGGACAGGGCGATTAGGGGATACTGAAGCTTTCTTT.

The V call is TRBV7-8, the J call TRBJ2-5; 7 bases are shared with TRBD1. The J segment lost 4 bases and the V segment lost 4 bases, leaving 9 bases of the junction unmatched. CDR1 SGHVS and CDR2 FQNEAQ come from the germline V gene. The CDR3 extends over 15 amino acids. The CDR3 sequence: CASSSYRGVGETQYF. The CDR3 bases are TGTGCCAGCAGCTCCTACAGGGGCGTGGGAGAGACCCAGTACTTC.

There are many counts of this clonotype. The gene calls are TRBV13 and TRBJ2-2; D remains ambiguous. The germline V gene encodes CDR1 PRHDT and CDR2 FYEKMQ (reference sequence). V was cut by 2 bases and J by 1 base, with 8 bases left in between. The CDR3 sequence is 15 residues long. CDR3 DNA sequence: TGTGCCAGCAGCTTAAGGCAGGAGAACACCGGGGAGCTGTTTTTT. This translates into CASSLRQENTGELFF.

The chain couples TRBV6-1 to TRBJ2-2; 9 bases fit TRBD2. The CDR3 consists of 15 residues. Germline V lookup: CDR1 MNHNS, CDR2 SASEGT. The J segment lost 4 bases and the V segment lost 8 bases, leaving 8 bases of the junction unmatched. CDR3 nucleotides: TGTGCCAGCTTGCGGGAGGGCCTCGGCACCGGGGAGCTGTTTTTT. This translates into CASLREGLGTGELFF.

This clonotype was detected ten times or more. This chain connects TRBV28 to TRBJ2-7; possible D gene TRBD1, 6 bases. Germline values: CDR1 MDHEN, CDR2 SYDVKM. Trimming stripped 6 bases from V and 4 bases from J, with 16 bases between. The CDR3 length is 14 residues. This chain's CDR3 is CASRITGTSYEQYF. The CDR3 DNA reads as TGTGCCAGCAGAATAACAGGGACATCTTACGAGCAGTACTTC.

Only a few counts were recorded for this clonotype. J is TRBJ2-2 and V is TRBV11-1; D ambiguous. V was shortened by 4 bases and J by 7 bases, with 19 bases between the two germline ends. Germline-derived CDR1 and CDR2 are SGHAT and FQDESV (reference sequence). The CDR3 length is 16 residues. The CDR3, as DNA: TGTGCCAGCAGCTCCCCCCCTGGGTCTAAAGACGGGGAGCTGTTTTTT. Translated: CASSSPPGSKDGELFF. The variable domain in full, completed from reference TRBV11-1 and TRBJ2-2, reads EAEVAQSPRYKITEKSQAVAFWCDPISGHATLYWYRQILGQGPELLVQFQDESVVDDSQLPKDRFSAERLKGVDSTLKIQPAELGDSAMYLCASSSPPGSKDGELFFGEGSRLTVL.

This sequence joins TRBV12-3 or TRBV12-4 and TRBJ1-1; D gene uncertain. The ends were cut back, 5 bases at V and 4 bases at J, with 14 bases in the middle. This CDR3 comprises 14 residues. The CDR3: CASSPTGPGTEAFF. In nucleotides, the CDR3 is TGTGCCAGCAGTCCTACGGGTCCCGGCACTGAAGCTTTCTTT.

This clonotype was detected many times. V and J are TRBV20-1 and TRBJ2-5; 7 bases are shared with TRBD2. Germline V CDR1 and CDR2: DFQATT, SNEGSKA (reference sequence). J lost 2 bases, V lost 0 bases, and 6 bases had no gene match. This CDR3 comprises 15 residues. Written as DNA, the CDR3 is TGCAGTGCTAGAGACGGGGGAGGGAGTCAAGAGACCCAGTACTTC. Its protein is CSARDGGGSQETQYF.

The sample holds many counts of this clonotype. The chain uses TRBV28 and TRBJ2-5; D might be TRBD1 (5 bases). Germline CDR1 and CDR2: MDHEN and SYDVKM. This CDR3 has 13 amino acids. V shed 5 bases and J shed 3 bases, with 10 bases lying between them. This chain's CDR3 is CASSKTVEETQYF. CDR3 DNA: TGTGCCAGCAGTAAGACAGTCGAAGAGACCCAGTACTTC.

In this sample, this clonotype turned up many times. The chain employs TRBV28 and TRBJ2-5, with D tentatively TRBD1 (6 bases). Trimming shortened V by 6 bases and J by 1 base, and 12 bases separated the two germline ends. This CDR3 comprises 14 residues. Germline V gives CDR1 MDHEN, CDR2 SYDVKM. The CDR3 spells CASRARGIQETQYF. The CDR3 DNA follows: TGTGCCAGCAGAGCAAGGGGGATCCAAGAGACCCAGTACTTC.

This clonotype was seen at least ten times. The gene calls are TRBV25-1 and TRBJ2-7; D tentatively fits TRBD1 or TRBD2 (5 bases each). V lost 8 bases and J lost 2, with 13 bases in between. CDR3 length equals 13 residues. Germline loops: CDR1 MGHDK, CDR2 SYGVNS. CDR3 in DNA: TGTGCCAGCGGGGACGATTTCACCTACGAGCAGTACTTC. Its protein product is CASGDDFTYEQYF.

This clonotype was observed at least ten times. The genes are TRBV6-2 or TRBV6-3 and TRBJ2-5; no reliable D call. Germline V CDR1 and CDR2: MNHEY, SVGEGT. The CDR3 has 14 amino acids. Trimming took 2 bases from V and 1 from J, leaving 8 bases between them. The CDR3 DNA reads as TGTGCCAGCAGTTACGATGGTGTCCAAGAGACCCAGTACTTC. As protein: CASSYDGVQETQYF.

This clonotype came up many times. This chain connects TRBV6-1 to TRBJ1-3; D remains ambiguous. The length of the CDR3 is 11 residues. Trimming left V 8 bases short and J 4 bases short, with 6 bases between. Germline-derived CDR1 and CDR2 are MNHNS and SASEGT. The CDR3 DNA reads TGTGCCAGCGGTGGGGGAAACACCATATATTTT. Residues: CASGGGNTIYF.

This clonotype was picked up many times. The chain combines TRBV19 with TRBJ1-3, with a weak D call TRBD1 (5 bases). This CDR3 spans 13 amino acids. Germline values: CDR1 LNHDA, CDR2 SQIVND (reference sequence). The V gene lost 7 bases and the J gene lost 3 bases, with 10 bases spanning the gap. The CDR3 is CASTTDDGNTIYF. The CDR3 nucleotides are TGTGCCAGTACGACAGATGATGGAAACACCATATATTTT. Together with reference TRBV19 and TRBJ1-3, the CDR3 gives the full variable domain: DGGITQSPKYLFRKEGQNVTLSCEQNLNHDAMYWYRQDPGQGLRLIYYSQIVNDFQKGDIAEGYSVSREKKESFPLTVTSAQKNPTAFYLCASTTDDGNTIYFGEGSWLTVV.

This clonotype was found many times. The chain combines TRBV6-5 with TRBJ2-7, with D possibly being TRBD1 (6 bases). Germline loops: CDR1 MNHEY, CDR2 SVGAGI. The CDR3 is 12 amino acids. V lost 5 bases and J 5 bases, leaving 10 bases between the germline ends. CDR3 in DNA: TGTGCCAGCAGTACAACAGGGCACGAGCAGTACTTC. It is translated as CASSTTGHEQYF.

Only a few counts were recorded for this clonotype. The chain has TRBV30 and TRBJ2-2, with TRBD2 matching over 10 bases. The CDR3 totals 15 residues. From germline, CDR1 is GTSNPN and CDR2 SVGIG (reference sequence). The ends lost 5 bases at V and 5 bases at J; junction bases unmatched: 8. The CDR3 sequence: CAWGLAEGGTGELFF. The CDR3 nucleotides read TGTGCCTGGGGACTAGCGGAAGGTGGGACCGGGGAGCTGTTTTTT.

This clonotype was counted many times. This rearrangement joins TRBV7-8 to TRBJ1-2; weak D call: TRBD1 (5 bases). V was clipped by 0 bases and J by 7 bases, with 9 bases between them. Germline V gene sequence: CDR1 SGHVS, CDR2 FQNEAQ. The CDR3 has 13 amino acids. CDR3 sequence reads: CASSLAGEGGYTF. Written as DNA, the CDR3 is TGTGCCAGCAGCTTAGCGGGGGAAGGTGGCTACACCTTC.

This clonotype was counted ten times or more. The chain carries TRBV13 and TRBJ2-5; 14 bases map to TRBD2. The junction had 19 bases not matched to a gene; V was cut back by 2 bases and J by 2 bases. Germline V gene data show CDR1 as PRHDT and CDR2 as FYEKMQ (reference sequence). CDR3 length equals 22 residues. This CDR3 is CASSLQKWVGTSGSDPQETQYF. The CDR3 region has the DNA TGTGCCAGCAGCTTACAGAAATGGGTCGGGACTAGCGGGAGTGACCCGCAAGAGACCCAGTACTTC.

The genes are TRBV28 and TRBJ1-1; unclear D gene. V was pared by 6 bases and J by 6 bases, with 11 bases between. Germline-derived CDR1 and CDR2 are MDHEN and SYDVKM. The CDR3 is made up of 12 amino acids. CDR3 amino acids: CASSRLRAEAFF. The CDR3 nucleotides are TGTGCCAGCAGCCGTTTGCGCGCTGAAGCTTTCTTT.

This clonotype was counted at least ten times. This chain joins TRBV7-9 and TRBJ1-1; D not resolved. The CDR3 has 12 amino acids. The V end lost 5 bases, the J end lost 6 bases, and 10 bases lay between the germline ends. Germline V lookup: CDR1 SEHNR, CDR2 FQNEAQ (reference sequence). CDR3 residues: CASSLLFSEAFF. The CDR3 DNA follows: TGTGCCAGCAGCCTCTTGTTCTCTGAAGCTTTCTTT.